Listed here are 26 T cell receptor beta chains from one sample, sequenced in a study of cytomegalovirus exposure and HLA in healthy donors. Sequenced by immunoSEQ multiplex PCR; TCRdb stores in-frame clones only, minus some. The top ten clones hold about 0.36% of a sample with over 200,000 clones, 90% of them seen once. The sequencing sample was made of PBMCs. Receptors were obtained from a woman aged 18 to 35 in good health and CMV-seronegative.

The chain combines TRBV25-1 with TRBJ1-6, with 10 bases lining up with TRBD1. Looked up from germline, CDR1 is MGHDK and CDR2 is SYGVNS. J was trimmed by 13 bases and V by 3 bases; bases with no gene match: 3. CDR3 length equals 13 residues. CDR3 in DNA: TGTGCCAGCAGTGAGACAGGGGGCTTCCCCCTCCACTTT. This gives the protein CASSETGGFPLHF.

The chain links TRBV7-9 to TRBJ1-1; D is unresolved. Trimming left V 5 bases short and J 3 bases short, with 16 bases between. The germline V gene encodes CDR1 SEHNR and CDR2 FQNEAQ (reference sequence). The CDR3 spans 15 residues. CDR3 in DNA: TGTGCCAGCAGCATTCGCGAATATCCGGACACTGAAGCTTTCTTT. Encoded protein: CASSIREYPDTEAFF.

With respect to this clone: Other DNA sequences in the same sample also yield this CDR3. The rearrangement uses TRBV10-2 and TRBJ1-1, with 8 bases lining up with TRBD1. This CDR3 has 13 amino acids. Germline assignment: CDR1 WSHSY and CDR2 SAAADI. The J segment lost 1 base and the V segment lost 8 bases, leaving 3 bases of the junction unmatched. The CDR3 reads CASSGQGNTEAFF. The CDR3 nucleotides read TGCGCCAGCTCCGGACAGGGGAACACTGAAGCTTTCTTT.

The chain couples TRBV19 to TRBJ1-5; 10 bases are shared with TRBD1. The germline gives CDR1 LNHDA, CDR2 SQIVND (reference sequence). The V segment lost 4 bases and the J segment 0 bases; nucleotides outside the gene matches: 9. CDR3 size: 18 residues. Here the CDR3 reads CASSTPGQGRYSNQPQHF. The CDR3 DNA sequence: TGTGCCAGTAGTACACCGGGACAGGGGAGGTATAGCAATCAGCCCCAGCATTTT.

This rearrangement joins TRBV7-9 to TRBJ1-2, with D possibly matching TRBD1 (6 bases). Germline V lookup: CDR1 SEHNR, CDR2 FQNEAQ (reference sequence). This CDR3 is 14 amino acids long. The V end was cut by 5 bases, the J end by 8 bases, with 18 bases between. Here the CDR3 DNA reads TGTGCCAGCAGCGACACAGGGTTTGGATACGGCTACACCTTC. This gives the protein CASSDTGFGYGYTF.

This chain joins TRBV7-9 and TRBJ1-1, with a possible D match to TRBD1 (6 bases). The CDR3 extends over 12 amino acids. V lost 5 bases to trimming and J lost 7 bases, with 11 bases between them. Germline CDR1 SEHNR, CDR2 FQNEAQ (reference sequence). The DNA for the CDR3 is TGTGCCAGCAGCGTAGGGGGAGGTGAAGCTTTCTTT. As protein: CASSVGGGEAFF. Complete variable domain (other parts from reference TRBV7-9 and TRBJ1-1): DTGVSQNPRHKITKRGQNVTFRCDPISEHNRLYWYRQTLGQGPEFLTYFQNEAQLEKSRLLSDRFSAERPKGSFSTLEIQRTEQGDSAMYLCASSVGGGEAFFGQGTRLTVV.

V gene TRBV9 combines with J gene TRBJ1-5, with D hard to call. V was pared by 3 bases and J by 6 bases, with 13 bases between. The germline CDR1 and CDR2 sequences are SGDLS and YYNGEE. The CDR3 extends over 14 amino acids. The CDR3: CASSAEGGRQPQHF. As DNA, the CDR3 is TGTGCCAGCAGCGCCGAGGGAGGGCGTCAGCCCCAGCATTTT. The full variable domain, completed using reference TRBV9 and TRBJ1-5, is DSGVTQTPKHLITATGQRVTLRCSPRSGDLSVYWYQQSLDQGLQFLIQYYNGEERAKGNILERFSAQQFPDLHSELNLSSLELGDSALYFCASSAEGGRQPQHFGDGTRLSIL.

This sequence joins TRBV5-1 and TRBJ1-4, with 7 bases fitting TRBD1. After removal of 4 bases from V and 4 bases from J, the junction contained 4 bases not matched to a gene. This CDR3 has 14 residues. In germline, CDR1 is SGHRS, CDR2 YFSETQ. Here the CDR3 reads CASSGGTVNEKLFF. CDR3 DNA: TGCGCCAGCAGCGGAGGGACAGTTAATGAAAAACTGTTTTTT.

The chain links TRBV7-9 to TRBJ1-4; D unclear. V was clipped by 11 bases and J by 6 bases, with 13 bases between them. The CDR3 sequence is 12 residues long. CDR1 is SEHNR, CDR2 FQNEAQ, per germline (reference sequence). CDR3 loop: CACSRGYEKLFF. Here the CDR3 DNA reads TGTGCCTGCTCCAGAGGGTATGAAAAACTGTTTTTT.

With respect to this clone: Relative to the germline gene, one junction end is altered; a read error may explain this. J is TRBJ1-2 and V is TRBV11-3; a weak D match, TRBD1 (6 bases). The CDR3 spans 14 residues. Germline CDR1 and CDR2: SGHNT and YENEEA. The CDR3 nucleotides read TGTGCCAGCAGCTTAATTTCTACAGGGCAGTTACCCTTTTTC. Translation: CASSLISTGQLPFF.

The CDR3 is CASTQRQEEFYSNQPQHF. CDR3 DNA sequence: TGTGCCAGCACCCAACGACAGGAGGAGTTTTATAGCAATCAGCCCCAGCATTTT. The rearrangement links TRBV28 to TRBJ1-5, with TRBD1 as a possible D gene (6 bases). This CDR3 has 18 amino acids. Germline V gives CDR1 MDHEN, CDR2 SYDVKM. The V and J ends lost 7 bases and 0 bases respectively, with 22 bases between them.

The V gene is TRBV7-9, the J gene TRBJ2-7; D is possibly TRBD1 (6 bases). Germline CDR1 SEHNR, CDR2 FQNEAQ (reference sequence). Trimming removed 5 bases from V and 3 bases from J, with 8 bases in between. This CDR3 region has 12 residues. The CDR3 DNA reads TGTGCCAGCAGCCAAGGGGGCTACGAGCAGTACTTC. This gives the protein CASSQGGYEQYF.

The rearrangement joins TRBV30 to TRBJ1-2, with a weak D call TRBD1 (5 bases). V was cut by 8 bases and J by 5 bases, with 21 bases left in between. Germline CDR1 and CDR2: GTSNPN and SVGIG (reference sequence). The CDR3 covers 14 residues. The DNA of the CDR3 is TGTGCCGGCAGACAGCTAGCGGTGGGTTATGGCTACACCTTC. This sequence encodes CAGRQLAVGYGYTF.

This chain joins TRBV29-1 and TRBJ1-1; tentative D call: TRBD1 (6 bases). V shed 5 bases and J shed 3 bases, with 13 bases lying between them. The CDR3 is made up of 13 amino acids. CDR1 is SQVTM, CDR2 ANQGSEA, per germline. In DNA, the CDR3 is TGCAGCGTTACAGGGATCCATTACACTGAAGCTTTCTTT. This codes for CSVTGIHYTEAFF.

The chain uses TRBV6-1 and TRBJ2-1, with D tentatively TRBD1 (5 bases). Germline lookup yields CDR1 MNHNS and CDR2 SASEGT. The CDR3 sequence is 14 residues long. The ends were cut back, 2 bases at V and 4 bases at J, with 9 bases in the middle. The CDR3, as DNA: TGTGCCAGCAGTGAAAGCCCAGGGTACAATGAGCAGTTCTTC. Translating it yields CASSESPGYNEQFF.

The V gene is TRBV7-6, the J gene TRBJ2-3; 10 bases map to TRBD1. With 5 bases clipped from V and 6 bases from J, the junction kept 8 bases outside the gene matches. CDR1 and CDR2 from the germline V gene are SGHVS and FNYEAQ. This CDR3 comprises 15 residues. This chain's CDR3 is CASSPRTGGGDTQYF. In nucleotides, the CDR3 is TGTGCCAGCAGCCCGAGGACAGGGGGAGGCGATACGCAGTATTTT. Full variable domain (missing parts from reference TRBV7-6 and TRBJ2-3): GAGVSQSPRYKVTKRGQDVALRCDPISGHVSLYWYRQALGQGPEFLTYFNYEAQQDKSGLPNDRFSAERPEGSISTLTIQRTEQRDSAMYRCASSPRTGGGDTQYFGPGTRLTVL.

V gene TRBV6-4 combines with J gene TRBJ1-5; no reliable D call. V was pared by 4 bases and J by 2 bases, with 12 bases between. This CDR3 comprises 15 residues. Germline loops: CDR1 MRHNA, CDR2 SNTAGT. The CDR3, as DNA: TGTGCCAGCAGTGCTGAAGAGAATGGCAATCAGCCCCAGCATTTT. It codes for CASSAEENGNQPQHF.

This clone was seen only once. This chain connects TRBV7-9 to TRBJ2-1, with TRBD1 matching 10 bases. Germline CDR1 is SEHNR and CDR2 is FQNEAQ (reference sequence). This CDR3 is 15 amino acids long. Trimming removed 9 bases from V and 1 base from J; junction bases left unmatched: 6. CDR3 coding DNA: TGTGCCAGTAGACAGGGGGCGCAATCCTACAATGAGCAGTTCTTC. Amino acid sequence: CASRQGAQSYNEQFF.

The V and J genes are TRBV6-4 and TRBJ1-2; TRBD1 matches 9 bases. Germline V lookup: CDR1 MRHNA, CDR2 SNTAGT. The length of the CDR3 is 16 residues. Trimming cost V 6 bases and J 7 bases; bases outside gene matches: 15. CDR3 in DNA: TGTGCCAGCAGGCCTGATTTTAGTACAGGGGGCATTGGCTACACCTTC. Translation gives CASRPDFSTGGIGYTF.

The chain has TRBV28 and TRBJ1-4; D gene unclear. Trimming stripped 5 bases from V and 2 bases from J, with 6 bases between. This CDR3 comprises 13 residues. The germline gives CDR1 MDHEN, CDR2 SYDVKM. This CDR3 is CASSPRTNEKLFF. The CDR3 DNA reads TGTGCCAGCAGTCCCCGGACTAATGAAAAACTGTTTTTT.

The chain couples TRBV6-1 to TRBJ1-6; D unresolved. This CDR3 comprises 17 residues. Germline V gene data show CDR1 as MNHNS and CDR2 as SASEGT. The V and J ends lost 4 bases and 3 bases respectively, with 16 bases between them. CDR3 bases: TGTGCCAGCAGTGGAAGACACCAGAACGACTATAATTCACCCCTCCACTTT. It specifies CASSGRHQNDYNSPLHF.

This chain uses TRBV5-1 with TRBJ2-2; 7 bases match TRBD1. The germline V gene has CDR1 SGHRS and CDR2 YFSETQ. There are 15 residues in the CDR3. Unmatched junction bases numbered 8, after V lost 5 bases and J lost 4 bases. CDR3 in DNA: TGCGCCAGCAGTACCGACAGGGAAGTCACCGGGGAGCTGTTTTTT. Its translation: CASSTDREVTGELFF.

The J gene is TRBJ2-3, the V gene TRBV7-6; 9 nucleotides align to TRBD2. CDR1 SGHVS and CDR2 FNYEAQ come from the germline V gene. V trimming: 5 bases; J trimming: 5 bases; junction bases outside the gene matches: 8. This CDR3 has 15 amino acids. CDR3 protein: CASSPSGGHGDTQYF. The CDR3 DNA reads as TGTGCCAGCAGCCCCAGCGGGGGGCATGGAGATACGCAGTATTTT.

Comment on this clone: The junction and the germline gene differ at one end; a read error may be behind it. CDR3 sequence (DNA): TGCGCCAGCAGTCAAGGGGATCTGACAGGGGAATTATGGTACACTGAAGCTTTCTTT. This gives the protein CASSQGDLTGELWYTEAFF. V gene TRBV4-1 combines with J gene TRBJ1-1; TRBD1 matches at 8 bases. Germline loops: CDR1 MGHRA, CDR2 YSYEKL. CDR3 length: 19 residues.

The rearrangement uses TRBV9 and TRBJ2-2; 7 bases map to TRBD1. Germline CDR1 SGDLS, CDR2 YYNGEE. V was clipped by 0 bases and J by 7 bases; unmatched bases: 6. The CDR3 extends over 15 amino acids. CDR3 bases: TGTGCCAGCAGCGTAGCTCAGGCAGGGGGCGGGGAGCTGTTTTTT. Translating gives CASSVAQAGGGELFF.

V is TRBV7-9 and J is TRBJ2-7; 14 nucleotides align to TRBD2. J gave up 0 bases and V 5 bases, and 3 bases lay outside the gene matches. The CDR3 is made up of 16 amino acids. The germline CDR1 and CDR2 sequences are SEHNR and FQNEAQ (reference sequence). CDR3 loop: CASSPGLAGDSYEQYF. The CDR3 region has the DNA TGTGCCAGCAGCCCGGGACTAGCGGGGGACTCCTACGAGCAGTACTTC.